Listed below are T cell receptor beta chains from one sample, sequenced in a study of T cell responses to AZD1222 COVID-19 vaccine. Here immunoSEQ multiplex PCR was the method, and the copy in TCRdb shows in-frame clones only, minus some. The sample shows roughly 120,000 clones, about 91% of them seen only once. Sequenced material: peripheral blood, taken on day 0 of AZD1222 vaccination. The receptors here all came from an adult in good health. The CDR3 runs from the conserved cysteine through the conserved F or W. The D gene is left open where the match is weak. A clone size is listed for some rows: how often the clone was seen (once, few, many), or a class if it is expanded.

CDR3 protein: CASSFYSPGEQYF
CDR3 DNA: TGTGCCAGCAGTTTTTACAGCCCAGGCGAGCAGTACTTC
V gene: TRBV28
D gene: .
clone size: .
J gene: TRBJ2-7

CDR3 protein: CASSPVDRRNTEAFF
CDR3 DNA: TGTGCCAGCTCACCCGTAGACAGACGGAACACTGAAGCTTTCTTT
V gene: TRBV18
D gene: .
clone size: .
J gene: TRBJ1-1

CDR3 protein: CASMGGVTSGANVLTF
CDR3 DNA: TGTGCCAGCATGGGGGGTGTGACGTCTGGGGCCAACGTCCTGACTTTC
V gene: TRBV2
D gene: .
clone size: .
J gene: TRBJ2-6

CDR3 protein: CASGPRGGEAVSLADEQFF
CDR3 DNA: TGCGCCAGCGGACCGAGGGGCGGCGAAGCAGTCAGTCTTGCTGATGAGCAGTTCTTC
V gene: TRBV4-3
D gene: .
clone size: .
J gene: TRBJ2-1

CDR3 protein: CASSLDNGERGYTF
CDR3 DNA: TGTGCCAGCAGCCTGGACAATGGGGAGAGGGGCTACACCTTC
V gene: TRBV5-6
D gene: .
clone size: .
J gene: TRBJ1-2

CDR3 protein: CASSLAYLGQSTDTQYF
CDR3 DNA: TGTGCCAGCAGCTTAGCCTACCTGGGACAGAGCACAGATACGCAGTATTTT
V gene: TRBV7-8
D gene: TRBD1
clone size: .
J gene: TRBJ2-3

CDR3 protein: CASNGAGANYGYTF
CDR3 DNA: TGTGCCAGCAATGGGGCCGGAGCTAACTATGGCTACACCTTC
V gene: TRBV25-1
D gene: .
clone size: few
J gene: TRBJ1-2

CDR3 protein: CASSRQGPLNQPQHF
CDR3 DNA: TGTGCCAGCAGCCGACAGGGGCCCTTGAATCAGCCCCAGCATTTT
V gene: TRBV28
D gene: TRBD1
clone size: .
J gene: TRBJ1-5

CDR3 protein: CASSQDKQAFSGNTIYF
CDR3 DNA: TGCGCCAGCAGCCAAGATAAACAGGCGTTCTCTGGAAACACCATATATTTT
V gene: TRBV4-1
D gene: .
clone size: .
J gene: TRBJ1-3

CDR3 protein: CASSQWGGTGNTIYF
CDR3 DNA: TGTGCCAGCAGCCAGTGGGGGGGTACTGGAAACACCATATATTTT
V gene: TRBV9
D gene: .
clone size: .
J gene: TRBJ1-3

CDR3 protein: CASTPYPYLSTDTQYF
CDR3 DNA: TGTGCCAGCACCCCCTACCCATACCTTAGCACAGATACGCAGTATTTT
V gene: TRBV28
D gene: .
clone size: .
J gene: TRBJ2-3

CDR3 protein: CASSLDRPGQTNSPLHF
CDR3 DNA: TGTGCCAGCTCACTGGACCGCCCAGGACAGACCAATTCACCCCTCCACTTT
V gene: TRBV18
D gene: .
clone size: .
J gene: TRBJ1-6

CDR3 protein: CASSPFAPGGSGNTIYF
CDR3 DNA: TGTGCCAGCTCACCGTTCGCGCCGGGGGGCTCTGGAAACACCATATATTTT
V gene: TRBV18
D gene: .
clone size: .
J gene: TRBJ1-3

CDR3 protein: CSVEGALPGYTF
CDR3 DNA: TGCAGCGTTGAAGGGGCTTTACCGGGCTACACCTTC
V gene: TRBV29-1
D gene: .
clone size: .
J gene: TRBJ1-2

CDR3 protein: CASSDWQGYEQYF
CDR3 DNA: TGTGCCAGCAGTGATTGGCAGGGGTACGAGCAGTACTTC
V gene: TRBV6-4
D gene: .
clone size: .
J gene: TRBJ2-7

CDR3 protein: CASSVIGDRFIRNQPQHF
CDR3 DNA: TGCGCCAGCAGTGTTATTGGCGACAGGTTCATCAGGAATCAGCCCCAGCATTTT
V gene: TRBV10-1
D gene: .
clone size: .
J gene: TRBJ1-5

CDR3 protein: CASGFDRAYGYTF
CDR3 DNA: TGTGCCAGTGGGTTCGACAGGGCCTATGGCTACACCTTC
V gene: TRBV19
D gene: TRBD1
clone size: .
J gene: TRBJ1-2

CDR3 protein: CASKRRYSNQPQHF
CDR3 DNA: TGTGCCAGTAAGAGGCGATATAGCAATCAGCCCCAGCATTTT
V gene: TRBV19
D gene: .
clone size: .
J gene: TRBJ1-5

CDR3 protein: CATTGGPNTGELFF
CDR3 DNA: TGTGCCACCACGGGGGGGCCGAACACCGGGGAGCTGTTTTTT
V gene: TRBV24-1
D gene: TRBD2
clone size: .
J gene: TRBJ2-2

CDR3 protein: CASSTGTANTGELFF
CDR3 DNA: TGCGCCAGCTCCACCGGGACAGCGAACACCGGGGAGCTGTTTTTT
V gene: TRBV5-1
D gene: TRBD1
clone size: .
J gene: TRBJ2-2

CDR3 protein: CATSGGIFTEAFF
CDR3 DNA: TGTGCCACCAGCGGCGGGATCTTCACTGAAGCTTTCTTT
V gene: TRBV15
D gene: .
clone size: few
J gene: TRBJ1-1

CDR3 protein: CASSLAGSGANVLTF
CDR3 DNA: TGTGCCAGCAGCTTGGCGGGATCTGGGGCCAACGTCCTGACTTTC
V gene: TRBV5-4
D gene: .
clone size: .
J gene: TRBJ2-6

CDR3 protein: CASSSQGDQPQHF
CDR3 DNA: TGTGCCAGCAGCTCACAGGGGGATCAGCCCCAGCATTTT
V gene: TRBV7-9
D gene: TRBD1
clone size: once
J gene: TRBJ1-5

CDR3 protein: CASSSGTAEYEQYF
CDR3 DNA: TGTGCCAGTAGTTCCGGGACAGCCGAATACGAGCAGTACTTC
V gene: TRBV19
D gene: TRBD1
clone size: .
J gene: TRBJ2-7

CDR3 protein: CASSLGQGINGYTF
CDR3 DNA: TGTGCCAGCAGCTTAGGGCAGGGAATAAATGGCTACACCTTC
V gene: TRBV11-2
D gene: .
clone size: .
J gene: TRBJ1-2

CDR3 protein: CASTRGGDTGELFF
CDR3 DNA: TGTGCCAGCACGAGAGGGGGCGACACCGGGGAGCTGTTTTTT
V gene: TRBV6-6
D gene: TRBD1
clone size: .
J gene: TRBJ2-2

CDR3 protein: CASSPATGTYNSPLHF
CDR3 DNA: TGTGCCAGCAGCCCCGCGACAGGGACCTATAATTCACCCCTCCACTTT
V gene: TRBV7-2
D gene: TRBD1
clone size: .
J gene: TRBJ1-6

CDR3 protein: CASRRDPGGDTQYF
CDR3 DNA: TGTGCCAGCAGGAGGGACCCAGGGGGAGATACGCAGTATTTT
V gene: TRBV7-2
D gene: TRBD1
clone size: .
J gene: TRBJ2-3

CDR3 protein: CASRTGSSNSPLHF
CDR3 DNA: TGTGCCAGCAGGACAGGGTCCTCTAATTCACCCCTCCACTTT
V gene: TRBV2
D gene: TRBD1
clone size: few
J gene: TRBJ1-6

CDR3 protein: CASSYAARAGTEAFF
CDR3 DNA: TGTGCCAGCAGTTACGCAGCCCGGGCTGGCACTGAAGCTTTCTTT
V gene: TRBV6-5
D gene: .
clone size: .
J gene: TRBJ1-1

CDR3 protein: CASSADRGRAQETQYF
CDR3 DNA: TGTGCCAGCAGCGCGGACAGGGGCCGAGCCCAAGAGACCCAGTACTTC
V gene: TRBV5-4
D gene: TRBD1
clone size: .
J gene: TRBJ2-5

CDR3 protein: CASSPSTWVGNTGELFF
CDR3 DNA: TGTGCCAGCAGCCCCTCGACCTGGGTGGGGAACACCGGGGAGCTGTTTTTT
V gene: TRBV9
D gene: .
clone size: .
J gene: TRBJ2-2

CDR3 protein: CASSPRATRNQPQHF
CDR3 DNA: TGTGCCAGCTCACCGAGGGCGACTCGAAATCAGCCCCAGCATTTT
V gene: TRBV18
D gene: .
clone size: .
J gene: TRBJ1-5

CDR3 protein: CASSLAPGLVTEQYF
CDR3 DNA: TGCGCCAGCAGCTTGGCCCCAGGACTAGTAACCGAGCAGTACTTC
V gene: TRBV5-1
D gene: TRBD2
clone size: .
J gene: TRBJ2-7

CDR3 protein: CASSTQVYEQYF
CDR3 DNA: TGTGCCAGCAGCACACAGGTCTACGAGCAGTACTTC
V gene: TRBV7-2
D gene: .
clone size: .
J gene: TRBJ2-7

CDR3 protein: CASRSGTGTIGGYTF
CDR3 DNA: TGCGCCAGCAGATCCGGGACAGGGACAATCGGCGGCTACACCTTC
V gene: TRBV5-1
D gene: TRBD1
clone size: few
J gene: TRBJ1-2

CDR3 protein: CASRPRPGTGVDSPLHF
CDR3 DNA: TGTGCAAGTCGCCCGCGTCCCGGGACAGGGGTTGATTCACCCCTCCACTTT
V gene: TRBV12-2
D gene: .
clone size: .
J gene: TRBJ1-6

CDR3 protein: CASSLVTSSSYEQYF
CDR3 DNA: TGTGCCAGCAGTCTCGTCACATCGAGCTCCTACGAGCAGTACTTC
V gene: TRBV6-5
D gene: .
clone size: .
J gene: TRBJ2-7

CDR3 protein: CASILWADTGNTIYF
CDR3 DNA: TGTGCCAGCATACTATGGGCAGATACTGGAAACACCATATATTTT
V gene: TRBV2
D gene: .
clone size: .
J gene: TRBJ1-3

CDR3 protein: CASSLGQANYGYTF
CDR3 DNA: TGTGCCAGCAGCTTGGGACAGGCTAACTATGGCTACACCTTC
V gene: TRBV5-6
D gene: .
clone size: .
J gene: TRBJ1-2

CDR3 protein: CASSTRPSSGNTIYF
CDR3 DNA: TGTGCCAGCAGCACCAGGCCAAGCTCTGGAAACACCATATATTTT
V gene: TRBV7-2
D gene: .
clone size: once
J gene: TRBJ1-3

CDR3 protein: CASSPKGVGETQYF
CDR3 DNA: TGTGCCAGTAGTCCCAAGGGGGTTGGGGAGACCCAGTACTTC
V gene: TRBV19
D gene: .
clone size: .
J gene: TRBJ2-5

CDR3 protein: CASSVAAGAYEQYF
CDR3 DNA: TGTGCCAGCAGCGTAGCAGCGGGGGCCTACGAGCAGTACTTC
V gene: TRBV9
D gene: TRBD2
clone size: .
J gene: TRBJ2-7

CDR3 protein: CASSLQGFEQFF
CDR3 DNA: TGTGCCAGCAGTTTGCAGGGATTCGAGCAGTTCTTC
V gene: TRBV12-3/TRBV12-4
D gene: .
clone size: .
J gene: TRBJ2-1

CDR3 protein: CASSQDLASYEQYF
CDR3 DNA: TGTGCCAGCAGCCAAGATCTGGCGTCCTACGAGCAGTACTTC
V gene: TRBV4-2
D gene: .
clone size: .
J gene: TRBJ2-7

CDR3 protein: CASSLWQGDNSPLHF
CDR3 DNA: TGTGCCAGCAGTTTATGGCAGGGGGATAATTCACCCCTCCACTTT
V gene: TRBV28
D gene: TRBD1
clone size: .
J gene: TRBJ1-6

CDR3 protein: CASSSSEANSPLHF
CDR3 DNA: TGTGCCAGCAGTTCGTCTGAAGCTAATTCACCCCTCCACTTT
V gene: TRBV6-6
D gene: .
clone size: .
J gene: TRBJ1-6

CDR3 protein: CASKPGTGNTGELFF
CDR3 DNA: TGTGCCAGCAAACCCGGGACAGGGAACACCGGGGAGCTGTTTTTT
V gene: TRBV19
D gene: TRBD1
clone size: .
J gene: TRBJ2-2

CDR3 protein: CASSPLEQFF
CDR3 DNA: TGTGCCAGCAGCCCCCTCGAGCAGTTCTTC
V gene: TRBV7-9
D gene: .
clone size: .
J gene: TRBJ2-1

CDR3 protein: CASSPQQGIYGYTF
CDR3 DNA: TGTGCCAGCAGCCCCCAGCAGGGAATCTATGGCTACACCTTC
V gene: TRBV11-2
D gene: .
clone size: few
J gene: TRBJ1-2

CDR3 protein: CASSLYGYGYTF
CDR3 DNA: TGTGCCAGCAGTTTATATGGGTATGGCTACACCTTC
V gene: TRBV27
D gene: .
clone size: .
J gene: TRBJ1-2

CDR3 protein: CASSRDRGYEQYF
CDR3 DNA: TGTGCCAGCAGCCGGGACAGGGGGTACGAGCAGTACTTC
V gene: TRBV7-2
D gene: TRBD1
clone size: .
J gene: TRBJ2-7